The following is a TCR beta chain sequence with its context. Germline V gene sequence: CDR1 MDHEN, CDR2 SYDVKM. Trimming removed 7 bases at V and 4 bases at J, with 10 bases between. The CDR3 sequence is 12 residues long. This specimen comes from a study of blood T cell repertoires in COVID-19. Study details: COVID-19 samples from acute and convalescent phases originated in the United States, Italy and Spain.

In the original analysis: Cell counts per sample came from amplifying reference gene primers. Here immunoSEQ multiplex PCR was the method, and the copy in TCRdb shows in-frame clones only, minus some. That table supplies the V and J calls and clone size; D and trimming were determined from the DNA. In the table there are roughly 200,000 clones, nearly 90% of which are singletons. The cohort comprised adults aged about 18 to 90 years residing in about 25 US areas. This rearrangement joins TRBV28 to TRBJ1-2; a weak D match, TRBD1 (6 bases). The source is a woman in her twenties or thirties with acute COVID-19. The sequencing input was PBMCs or T cells enriched from blood (not recorded which). CDR3 coding DNA: TGTGCCAGCACAGGGGCCAGCTATGGCTACACCTTC. Amino acid sequence: CASTGASYGYTF.